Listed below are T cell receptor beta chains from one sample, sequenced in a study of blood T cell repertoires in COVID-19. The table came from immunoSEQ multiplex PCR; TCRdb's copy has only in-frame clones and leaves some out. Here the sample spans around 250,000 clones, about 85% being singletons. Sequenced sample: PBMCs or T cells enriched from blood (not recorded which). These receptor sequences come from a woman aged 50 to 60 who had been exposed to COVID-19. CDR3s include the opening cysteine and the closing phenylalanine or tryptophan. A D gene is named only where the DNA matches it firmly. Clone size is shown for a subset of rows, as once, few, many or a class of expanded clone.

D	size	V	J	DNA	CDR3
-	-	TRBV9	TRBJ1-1	TGTGCCAGCAGCGTAGGAAGTCGAGTTGACAATTCCCCCGAAGCTTTCTTT	CASSVGSRVDNSPEAFF
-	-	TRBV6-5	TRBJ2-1	TGTGCCAGCACACCAGCGGGTACTTCCGGTGAGCAGTTCTTC	CASTPAGTSGEQFF
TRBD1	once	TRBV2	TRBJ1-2	TGTGCCAGCAGGGCGGGACAGGGGGCGCGTGGCTACACCTTC	CASRAGQGARGYTF
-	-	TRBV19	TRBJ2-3	TGTGCCAGTAGCGTTGTTCTAGAGACAGATACGCAGTATTTT	CASSVVLETDTQYF
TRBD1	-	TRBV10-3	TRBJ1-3	TGTGCCATCAGTGGGGGACAGGGCTCTGGAAACACCATATATTTT	CAISGGQGSGNTIYF
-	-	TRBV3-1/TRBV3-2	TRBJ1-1	TGTGCCAGCAGCCGCGGCACCCGTGATTGGACTGAAGCTTTCTTT	CASSRGTRDWTEAFF
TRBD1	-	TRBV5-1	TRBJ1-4	TGCGCCAGCAGCTGGGGGGACAGGGCACATGAAAAACTGTTTTTT	CASSWGDRAHEKLFF
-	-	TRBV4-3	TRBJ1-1	TGCGCCAGCAGCCAAGGTCTGAGAGGACACTTGAACACTGAAGCTTTCTTT	CASSQGLRGHLNTEAFF
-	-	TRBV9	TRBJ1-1	TGTGCCAGCAGCGTAGGGAGGGGGGGTAACACTGAAGCTTTCTTT	CASSVGRGGNTEAFF
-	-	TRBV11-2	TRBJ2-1	TGTGCCAGCAGCTTAGAGCCGGGTCCTGAGCAGTTCTTC	CASSLEPGPEQFF
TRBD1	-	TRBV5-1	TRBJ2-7	TGCGCCAGCAGCGGATCAACAGGGGGCGTGGGTGAGCAGTACTTC	CASSGSTGGVGEQYF
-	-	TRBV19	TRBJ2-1	TGTGCCAGTAGGGGCCAGGGGAATGAGCAGTTCTTC	CASRGQGNEQFF
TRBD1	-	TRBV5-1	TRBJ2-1	TGCGCCAGCAGCTTGGCCTACAGGGGCAATGAGCAGTTCTTC	CASSLAYRGNEQFF
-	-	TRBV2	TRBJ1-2	TGTGCCAGCAGTGTTAGACAGGACCCTCATGGCTACACCTTC	CASSVRQDPHGYTF
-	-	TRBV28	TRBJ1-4	TGTGCCAGCAAGGGTGGGGCTGAAAAACTGTTTTTT	CASKGGAEKLFF
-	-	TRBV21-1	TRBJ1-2	TGTGCCAGCAGCAAAGGCCATTTGGGGCAGAGTTATGGCTACACCTTC	CASSKGHLGQSYGYTF
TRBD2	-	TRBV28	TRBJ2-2	TGTGCCAGCCAATGGGGGGGTACCGGGGAGCTGTTTTTT	CASQWGGTGELFF
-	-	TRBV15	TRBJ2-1	TGTGCCACCAGCAAGGGGGACTACAATGAGCAGTTCTTC	CATSKGDYNEQFF
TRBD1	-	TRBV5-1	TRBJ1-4	TGCGCCAGCAGCCTACAGGGGGCGAGGCCTAATGAAAAACTGTTTTTT	CASSLQGARPNEKLFF
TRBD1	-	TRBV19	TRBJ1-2	TGTGCCAGTAGTACGGGACAGGGGGCTTACTATGGCTACACCTTC	CASSTGQGAYYGYTF
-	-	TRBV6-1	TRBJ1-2	TGTGCCAGCAGTGAAGAACCAATTTCGGGGGGCTACACCTTC	CASSEEPISGGYTF
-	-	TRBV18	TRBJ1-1	TGTGCCAGCTCACTAGAAATTGGCACTGAAGCTTTCTTT	CASSLEIGTEAFF
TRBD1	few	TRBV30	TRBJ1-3	TGTGCCTGGAACCGGGACAGGACGAAATCTGGAAACACCATATATTTT	CAWNRDRTKSGNTIYF
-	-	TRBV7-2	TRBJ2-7	TGTGCCAGCAGCTTAGCCCTGAGCGGTTACGAGCAGTACTTC	CASSLALSGYEQYF
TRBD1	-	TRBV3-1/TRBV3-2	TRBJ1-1	TGTGCCAGCAGCCAAGGGGGGACAGGGTCCACTGAAGCTTTCTTT	CASSQGGTGSTEAFF
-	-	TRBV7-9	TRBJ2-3	TGTGCCAGCAGCGTTCGGGACTGGACAGATACGCAGTATTTT	CASSVRDWTDTQYF
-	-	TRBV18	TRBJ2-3	TGTGCCAGCTCGCCCCGGGACACCAAAGCGGAAAATACGCAGTATTTT	CASSPRDTKAENTQYF
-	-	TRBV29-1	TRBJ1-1	TGCAGCGTTGCCGCGAGGTTGAGTGATGAAGCTTTCTTT	CSVAARLSDEAFF
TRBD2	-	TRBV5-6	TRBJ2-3	TGTGCCAGCAGCTTTATGCTAGCGGGGGCCCAAGATACGCAGTATTTT	CASSFMLAGAQDTQYF
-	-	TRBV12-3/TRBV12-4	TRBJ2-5	TGTGCCAGCAGTTTGGCGGTGGAGACCCAGTACTTC	CASSLAVETQYF
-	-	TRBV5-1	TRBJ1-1	TGCGCCAGCAGGCCCGCAGGTATGAACACTGAAGCTTTCTTT	CASRPAGMNTEAFF
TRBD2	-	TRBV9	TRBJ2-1	TGTGCCAGCAGCGTAGCGAGCGGGGCCTACTACAATGAGCAGTTCTTC	CASSVASGAYYNEQFF
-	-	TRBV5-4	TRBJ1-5	TGTGCCAGCAGCTTGAGTTTAGATCAGCCCCAGCATTTT	CASSLSLDQPQHF
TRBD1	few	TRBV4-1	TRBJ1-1	TGCGCCAGCAGCCAAGATCTGGGGACAGGGCGCAGAGGGACTGAAGCTTTCTTT	CASSQDLGTGRRGTEAFF
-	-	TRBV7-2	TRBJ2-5	TGTGCCAGCAGCTTCATGGGGGGAGAGACCCAGTACTTC	CASSFMGGETQYF